Shown below are 29 T cell receptor beta chains from a single sample sequenced in a study of cytomegalovirus exposure and HLA in healthy donors. 60 Vbeta and 13 Jbeta primers were used in PCR. Produced via immunoSEQ multiplex PCR; TCRdb's table is partial and in-frame only. The sample carries about 88,000 clones, just under 70% recorded once. Sequencing was done on a sample of PBMCs. The receptor set was obtained from a man in his fifties or sixties in good health and CMV-seronegative.

This clone was recorded a few times. The chain employs TRBV2 and TRBJ1-1; 7 bases align to TRBD1. V was clipped by 7 bases and J by 5 bases; unmatched bases: 7. This CDR3 has 13 residues. CDR1 and CDR2 (germline): SNHLY, FYNNEI. The CDR3, as DNA: TGTGCCAGCACGGGAGAGGGGGCGACTGAAGCTTTCTTT. This codes for CASTGEGATEAFF.

This chain joins TRBV5-8 and TRBJ2-5, with 8 bases aligning to TRBD2. The CDR3 totals 15 residues. The V and J ends lost 4 bases and 5 bases, in that order; junction bases with no gene match: 10. From germline, CDR1 is SGHTS and CDR2 YDEGEE. The CDR3 loop reads CASSLSGSRGETQYF. As DNA, the CDR3 is TGTGCCAGCAGCCTCAGCGGGAGTCGCGGGGAGACCCAGTACTTC.

The V gene is TRBV23-1, the J gene TRBJ1-5; 8 bases align to TRBD1. TRBV23-1 has ORF status, its function being uncertain. The CDR3 is 16 amino acids. V gave up 0 bases and J gave up 3 bases; unmatched junction bases: 4. The CDR3 coding sequence is TGCGCCAGCAGTCAATCGACAGGGGATACCAATCAGCCCCAGCATTTT. Amino acids: CASSQSTGDTNQPQHF.

The chain employs TRBV29-1 and TRBJ1-6; TRBD1 matches 7 bases. Looked up from germline, CDR1 is SQVTM and CDR2 is ANQGSEA. V dropped 5 bases and J dropped 7; count of bases not matched to a gene: 5. This CDR3 spans 13 amino acids. The CDR3 region is CSVKTGDNSPLHF. CDR3 sequence (DNA): TGCAGCGTTAAAACAGGGGACAATTCACCCCTCCACTTT.

V and J are TRBV7-9 and TRBJ1-1, with a tentative D call TRBD1 (6 bases). The CDR3 runs 13 residues. The germline V gene encodes CDR1 SEHNR and CDR2 FQNEAQ (reference sequence). V lost 6 bases, J lost 4 bases, and 12 bases lay in between. The CDR3 protein is CASSSTGTTEAFF. CDR3 DNA sequence: TGTGCCAGCAGTTCTACAGGGACCACTGAAGCTTTCTTT. Drawing the rest from reference TRBV7-9 and TRBJ1-1, the complete variable domain is DTGVSQNPRHKITKRGQNVTFRCDPISEHNRLYWYRQTLGQGPEFLTYFQNEAQLEKSRLLSDRFSAERPKGSFSTLEIQRTEQGDSAMYLCASSSTGTTEAFFGQGTRLTVV.

The V gene is TRBV11-3, the J gene TRBJ2-1; D gene uncertain. CDR3 length: 13 amino acids. Trimming cost V 5 bases and J 9 bases, with 14 bases left between them. Germline V gives CDR1 SGHNT, CDR2 YENEEA. The CDR3 nucleotides read TGTGCCAGCAGCCTCCCAAGCCTCGGTGAGCAGTTCTTC. Translation: CASSLPSLGEQFF.

This clone was counted a single time. The CDR3 is CASSSGTEYETQYF. The CDR3 DNA reads TGCGCCAGCAGCTCAGGGACTGAGTATGAGACCCAGTACTTC. The genes are TRBV5-1 and TRBJ2-5; weak D call: TRBD2 (6 bases). The germline V gene has CDR1 SGHRS and CDR2 YFSETQ. The ends were cut back, 3 bases at V and 5 bases at J, with 14 bases in the middle. This CDR3 region has 14 residues. Full variable domain (outside the CDR3, taken from reference TRBV5-1 and TRBJ2-5): KAGVTQTPRYLIKTRGQQVTLSCSPISGHRSVSWYQQTPGQGLQFLFEYFSETQRNKGNFPGRFSGRQFSNSRSEMNVSTLELGDSALYLCASSSGTEYETQYFGPGTRLLVL.

In DNA form, the CDR3 reads TGTGCCAGCAGCTTAGCGTACAGGGGGCTTGATACCGAGCAGTTCTTC. It encodes CASSLAYRGLDTEQFF. The gene calls are TRBV7-9 and TRBJ2-1; 9 nucleotides match TRBD1. The ends lost 0 bases at V and 10 bases at J; junction bases unmatched: 10. The V gene's germline CDR1 is SEHNR and CDR2 FQNEAQ (reference sequence). This CDR3 has 16 residues.

This clone was seen more than once but under ten times. V usage is TRBV10-3 and J usage is TRBJ2-1, with D possibly TRBD1 on 5 matching bases. From germline, CDR1 is ENHRY and CDR2 SYGVKD. V was trimmed by 10 bases and J by 2 bases, leaving 18 bases between them. This CDR3 spans 15 amino acids. DNA of the CDR3: TGTGCCACCTTAGATATCACAGGCGCCTACAATGAGCAGTTCTTC. Its protein is CATLDITGAYNEQFF.

V gene TRBV5-1 combines with J gene TRBJ1-1, with 9 bases that match TRBD1. In germline, CDR1 is SGHRS, CDR2 YFSETQ. V lost 1 base, J lost 4 bases, and 8 bases stayed unmatched. The CDR3 sequence is 16 residues long. CDR3 loop: CASSLFGDRGGTEAFF. CDR3 DNA sequence: TGCGCCAGCAGCTTGTTTGGAGACAGGGGGGGCACTGAAGCTTTCTTT.

There are a few counts of this clone. Here the CDR3 DNA reads TGTGCCAACTCGGCGGGCAGCTCCTATAATTCACCCCTCCACTTT. This sequence encodes CANSAGSSYNSPLHF. V usage is TRBV10-3 and J usage is TRBJ1-6; D is unclear. The CDR3 runs to 15 residues. V lost 10 bases, J lost 0 bases, and 13 bases lay in between. CDR1 is ENHRY and CDR2 is SYGVKD in the germline V gene.

The rearrangement links TRBV27 to TRBJ2-3; D is perhaps TRBD2 (7 bases). The CDR3 totals 14 residues. The germline V gene encodes CDR1 MNHEY and CDR2 SMNVEV (reference sequence). The V end was cut by 3 bases, the J end by 6 bases, with 13 bases between. The CDR3 protein is CASSFRGAGDTQYF. As DNA, the CDR3 is TGTGCCAGCAGTTTTCGGGGGGCCGGGGATACGCAGTATTTT.

The rearrangement uses TRBV25-1 and TRBJ2-1; the match to TRBD1 covers 7 bases. This CDR3 has 16 amino acids. V lost 5 bases to trimming and J lost 0 bases; unmatched junction nucleotides: 7. CDR1 and CDR2 (germline): MGHDK, SYGVNS. CDR3 sequence (DNA): TGTGCCAGCAGTCGACAGGGTCGGGGCTCCTACAATGAGCAGTTCTTC. Its protein is CASSRQGRGSYNEQFF.

In this sample, this clone turned up a few times. The gene calls are TRBV11-2 and TRBJ2-3; TRBD1 agrees at 7 bases. V lost 2 bases and J lost 2; bases outside the gene matches: 4. The CDR3 loop spans 15 amino acids. Germline V gene data show CDR1 as SGHAT and CDR2 as FQNNGV. CDR3 residues: CASSLRQGSTDTQYF. The CDR3 DNA is TGTGCCAGCAGCTTAAGACAGGGCTCCACAGATACGCAGTATTTT.

V and J are TRBV28 and TRBJ2-1; 10 nucleotides line up with TRBD2. The V gene's germline CDR1 is MDHEN and CDR2 SYDVKM. The J segment lost 4 bases and the V segment lost 7 bases, leaving 10 bases of the junction unmatched. The CDR3 loop spans 16 amino acids. In DNA form, the CDR3 reads TGTGCCAGCAAGGCCAGCGGGGGGGCCGGTTACAATGAGCAGTTCTTC. Encoded protein: CASKASGGAGYNEQFF.

The table lists this clone with a count of one. V and J are TRBV9 and TRBJ2-3, with D unclear. Trimming took 7 bases from V and 4 from J, leaving 10 bases between them. The CDR3 is made up of 12 amino acids. Germline V lookup: CDR1 SGDLS, CDR2 YYNGEE. CDR3 sequence (DNA): TGTGCCAGCGGAACCCGGGCAGATACGCAGTATTTT. Its protein product is CASGTRADTQYF.

The chain recombines TRBV2 with TRBJ1-3; D is possibly TRBD1 (5 bases). Trimming left V 4 bases short and J 4 bases short, with 14 bases between. The CDR3 sequence is 15 residues long. Germline values: CDR1 SNHLY, CDR2 FYNNEI. CDR3 coding DNA: TGTGCCAGCAGTGTTGGCGGGGGTTACGGAAACACCATATATTTT. Residues: CASSVGGGYGNTIYF.

This clone was observed a single time. This chain links TRBV4-3 with TRBJ2-3; D uncertain. Germline loops: CDR1 LGHNA, CDR2 YSLEER. Trimming pared 3 bases from V and 0 bases from J, leaving 7 bases between. There are 14 residues in the CDR3. In DNA form, the CDR3 reads TGCGCCAGCAGCCAGGCGGATAGCACAGATACGCAGTATTTT. Translated: CASSQADSTDTQYF.

The rearrangement uses TRBV7-2 and TRBJ1-1, with D maybe TRBD1 (5 bases). This CDR3 region has 16 residues. In germline, CDR1 is SGHTA, CDR2 FQGNSA. The V end was cut by 0 bases, the J end by 0 bases, with 11 bases between. The CDR3 nucleotides are TGTGCCAGCAGCTTAGCCTACTCAGGGATGAACACTGAAGCTTTCTTT. As protein: CASSLAYSGMNTEAFF.

The sample holds a few counts of this clone. CDR3 protein: CASSPSGASSYEQYF. CDR3 nucleotide sequence: TGTGCCAGCAGTCCCAGCGGGGCCAGCTCCTACGAGCAGTACTTC. This rearrangement joins TRBV4-2 to TRBJ2-7; 7 bases fit TRBD2. The germline V gene has CDR1 LGHNA and CDR2 YNFKEQ. Unmatched junction bases numbered 8, after V lost 6 bases and J lost 0 bases. There are 15 residues in the CDR3.

J is TRBJ1-2 and V is TRBV7-9; 7 positions match TRBD1. Germline values: CDR1 SEHNR, CDR2 FQNEAQ (reference sequence). The CDR3 is 15 residues long. V was pared by 5 bases and J by 8 bases, with 14 bases of the junction left unmatched. As DNA, the CDR3 is TGTGCCAGCAGCGGGGAGATGACAGGGAAAATGGGCTACACCTTC. Translating gives CASSGEMTGKMGYTF.

V usage is TRBV7-6 and J usage is TRBJ2-2; 14 bases align to TRBD2. CDR1 is SGHVS and CDR2 is FNYEAQ in the germline V gene. This CDR3 has 20 residues. Germline trimming cut 3 bases from V and 4 bases from J; bases unmatched to any gene: 13. The CDR3 DNA follows: TGTGCCAGCAGCTTCCGGTCCGGGACTAGCGGGGGAGCGGGCACCGGGGAGCTGTTTTTT. Translation: CASSFRSGTSGGAGTGELFF.

The gene calls are TRBV7-2 and TRBJ1-4, with 8 bases identical to TRBD1. The V segment lost 6 bases and the J segment 7 bases; nucleotides outside the gene matches: 13. This CDR3 region has 16 residues. Germline assignment: CDR1 SGHTA and CDR2 FQGNSA. The CDR3 loop is CASSRSRQGWGEKLFF. CDR3 bases: TGTGCCAGCAGTCGAAGTAGACAGGGGTGGGGTGAAAAACTGTTTTTT.

The chain is built from TRBV9 and TRBJ2-2; D is undetermined. V was cut by 0 bases and J by 7 bases, with 10 bases left in between. Germline V gene data show CDR1 as SGDLS and CDR2 as YYNGEE. This CDR3 region has 14 residues. CDR3 bases: TGTGCCAGCAGCGTAGAGAGAAAGAGCGGGGAGCTGTTTTTT. Its translation is CASSVERKSGELFF.

This rearrangement joins TRBV7-3 to TRBJ2-2, with D uncertain. The CDR3 runs 14 residues. Germline CDR1 reads SGHTA; CDR2 reads FQGTGA. Trimming left V 5 bases short and J 1 base short, with 8 bases between. The CDR3 coding sequence is TGTGCCAGCAGCACACGCGGGAACACCGGGGAGCTGTTTTTT. As protein: CASSTRGNTGELFF. Filled out from reference TRBV7-3 and TRBJ2-2, the complete variable domain reads GAGVSQTPSNKVTEKGKYVELRCDPISGHTALYWYRQSLGQGPEFLIYFQGTGAADDSGLPNDRFFAVRPEGSVSTLKIQRTERGDSAVYLCASSTRGNTGELFFGEGSRLTVL.

The J gene is TRBJ1-1, the V gene TRBV4-2; weak D call: TRBD1 (6 bases). The V end lost 0 bases, the J end lost 0 bases, and 14 bases lay between the germline ends. Germline lookup yields CDR1 LGHNA and CDR2 YNFKEQ. This CDR3 is built from 17 residues. The CDR3 sequence is CASSQDPYGTMNTEAFF. DNA for the CDR3: TGTGCCAGCAGCCAAGACCCGTATGGGACAATGAACACTGAAGCTTTCTTT.

The chain has TRBV5-1 and TRBJ2-5; 8 nucleotides align to TRBD1. The CDR3 totals 16 residues. V lost 2 bases, J lost 4 bases, and 10 bases stayed unmatched. Germline-derived CDR1 and CDR2 are SGHRS and YFSETQ. The CDR3 DNA is TGCGCCAGCAGCTTTTATCCTGGACAGGGCGGAGAGACCCAGTACTTC. Its translation is CASSFYPGQGGETQYF.

The chain joins TRBV2 to TRBJ1-1; D not certain. The CDR3 extends over 13 amino acids. Germline lookup yields CDR1 SNHLY and CDR2 FYNNEI. V was clipped by 7 bases and J by 4 bases, with 13 bases between them. CDR3: CASIQREATEAFF. The DNA for the CDR3 is TGTGCCAGCATTCAGAGGGAGGCCACTGAAGCTTTCTTT. Supplemented by reference TRBV2 and TRBJ1-1, the full variable domain reads EPEVTQTPSHQVTQMGQEVILRCVPISNHLYFYWYRQILGQKVEFLVSFYNNEISEKSEIFDDQFSVERPDGSNFTLKIRSTKLEDSAMYFCASIQREATEAFFGQGTRLTVV.

This sequence joins TRBV5-4 and TRBJ2-5, with 7 nucleotides matching TRBD1. Trimming at V came to 2 bases and at J to 4 bases, leaving 5 bases not matched to a gene. Germline CDR1 reads SGHNT; CDR2 reads YYREEE (reference sequence). The CDR3 runs 14 residues. The CDR3 loop is CASSLWAGGETQYF. The CDR3 coding sequence is TGTGCCAGCAGCTTATGGGCAGGGGGAGAGACCCAGTACTTC.